The clone carrying this TCR beta chain was recorded only once. PCR primers comprised 60 Vbeta and 13 Jbeta primers. Sequencing used immunoSEQ multiplex PCR; TCRdb keeps in-frame clones, though not all of them. The sample has approximately 83,000 clones; 75% to 85% are singletons. This sample is drawn from a study of cytomegalovirus exposure and HLA in healthy donors. Germline CDR1 MNHNY, CDR2 SVGAGI (reference sequence). The trim removed 2 bases at V and 7 bases at J, leaving 10 bases unmatched. This CDR3 comprises 16 residues. The V gene is TRBV6-6, the J gene TRBJ1-2; 10 positions agree with TRBD1. Sequencing input: PBMCs. This receptor was obtained from a man between 18 and 29 years old in good health and CMV-seronegative. DNA of the CDR3: TGTGCCAGCAGTTACCTAGGACAGGGGGATTTGGGTGGCTACACCTTC. Translating gives CASSYLGQGDLGGYTF.